Listed here is a single TCR beta chain. Sequencing was performed with immunoSEQ multiplex PCR; in TCRdb, only in-frame clones are kept and a portion is missing. This table has roughly 89,000 clones, over 85% appearing once. There are 15 residues in the CDR3. Germline lookup yields CDR1 SQVTM and CDR2 ANQGSEA. V dropped 0 bases and J dropped 8 bases, with 17 bases sitting between them. The data were taken from a study of T cell changes during pregnancy in multiple sclerosis. This sequence originates from a female donor with multiple sclerosis, enrolled in a pregnancy study. This chain connects TRBV29-1 to TRBJ2-1; TRBD1 is a possible D gene (6 bases). Material: peripheral blood, obtained in the first trimester of pregnancy. The CDR3 loop is CSVEEWDKKHDEQFF. Here the CDR3 DNA reads TGCAGCGTTGAAGAATGGGACAAAAAACACGATGAGCAGTTCTTC.